This T cell receptor (beta chain) was sequenced during a study of blood T cell repertoires in COVID-19. Overall study context: Both acute and convalescent COVID-19 samples were obtained from the United States, Italy and Spain.

Per germline, CDR1 MNHNY and CDR2 SVGAGI (reference sequence). The ends were cut back, 3 bases at V and 0 bases at J, with 13 bases in the middle. The CDR3 sequence is 16 residues long. Per the original methods: Reference gene primers were amplified, and this amplification served to estimate nucleated cell counts. The protocol was immunoSEQ multiplex PCR, while the TCRdb copy is restricted to in-frame clones and leaves out a portion. V and J calls and clone size follow that table, whereas D and trimming were derived from the DNA. Of roughly 250,000 clones listed, approximately 78% are singletons. The V call is TRBV6-6, the J call TRBJ2-3; D might be TRBD2 (5 bases). What was sequenced was peripheral blood. The sequence derives from a woman in her fifties or sixties with active or convalescent COVID-19. As DNA, the CDR3 is TGTGCCAGCAGTTATAGCGTGGGCGGTAGCACAGATACGCAGTATTTT. Its translation: CASSYSVGGSTDTQYF.